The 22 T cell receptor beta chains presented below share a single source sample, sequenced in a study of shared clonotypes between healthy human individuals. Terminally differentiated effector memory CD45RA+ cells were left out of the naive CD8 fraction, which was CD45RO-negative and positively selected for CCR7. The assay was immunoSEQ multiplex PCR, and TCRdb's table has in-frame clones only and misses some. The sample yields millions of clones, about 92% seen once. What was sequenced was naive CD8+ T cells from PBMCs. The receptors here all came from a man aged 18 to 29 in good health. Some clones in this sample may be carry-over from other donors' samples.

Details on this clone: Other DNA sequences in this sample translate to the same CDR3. DNA of the CDR3: TGCGCCAGCAGCTTATGGAGCGGGTTCACAGATACGCAGTATTTT. This translates into CASSLWSGFTDTQYF. This chain uses TRBV5-1 with TRBJ2-3, with TRBD2 as a possible D gene (6 bases). Deletions cut 2 bases from V and 2 bases from J, with 12 bases between. The CDR3 contains 15 residues. Looked up from germline, CDR1 is SGHRS and CDR2 is YFSETQ.

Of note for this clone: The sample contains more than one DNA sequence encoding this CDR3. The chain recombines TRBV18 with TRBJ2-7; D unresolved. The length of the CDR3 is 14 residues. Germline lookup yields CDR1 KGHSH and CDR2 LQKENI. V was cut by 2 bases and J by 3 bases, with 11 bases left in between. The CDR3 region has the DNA TGTGCCAGCTCACCAGGTAGGGATTTCTACGAGCAGTACTTC. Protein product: CASSPGRDFYEQYF. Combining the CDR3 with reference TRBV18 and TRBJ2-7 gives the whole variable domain NAGVMQNPRHLVRRRGQEARLRCSPMKGHSHVYWYRQLPEEGLKFMVYLQKENIIDESGMPKERFSAEFPKEGPSILRIQQVVRGDSAAYFCASSPGRDFYEQYFGPGTRLTVT.

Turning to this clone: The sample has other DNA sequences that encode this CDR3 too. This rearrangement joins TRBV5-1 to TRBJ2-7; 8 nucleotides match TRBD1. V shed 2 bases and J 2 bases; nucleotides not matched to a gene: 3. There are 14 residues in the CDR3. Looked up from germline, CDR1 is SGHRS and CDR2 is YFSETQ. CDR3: CASSLRDRPYEQYF. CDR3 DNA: TGCGCCAGCAGCTTAAGGGACAGGCCCTACGAGCAGTACTTC.

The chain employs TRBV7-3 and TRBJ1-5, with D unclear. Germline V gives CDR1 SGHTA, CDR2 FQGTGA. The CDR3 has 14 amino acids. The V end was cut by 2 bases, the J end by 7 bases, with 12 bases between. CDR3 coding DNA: TGTGCCAGCAGCTTAGGCGGAGCGGGCCAGCCCCAGCATTTT. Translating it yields CASSLGGAGQPQHF.

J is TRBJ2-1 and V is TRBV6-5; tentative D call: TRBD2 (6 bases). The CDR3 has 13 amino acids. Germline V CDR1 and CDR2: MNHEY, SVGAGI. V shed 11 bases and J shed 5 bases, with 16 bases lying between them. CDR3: CAVAADNNNEQFF. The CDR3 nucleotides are TGTGCCGTAGCGGCCGACAACAACAATGAGCAGTTCTTC.

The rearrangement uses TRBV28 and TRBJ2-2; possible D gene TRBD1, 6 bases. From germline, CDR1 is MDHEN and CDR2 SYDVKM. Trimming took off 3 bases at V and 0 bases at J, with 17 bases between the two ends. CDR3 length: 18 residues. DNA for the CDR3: TGTGCCAGCAGTTTTAAACCCCACAGGGATCCGAACACCGGGGAGCTGTTTTTT. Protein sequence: CASSFKPHRDPNTGELFF. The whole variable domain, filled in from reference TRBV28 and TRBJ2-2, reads DVKVTQSSRYLVKRTGEKVFLECVQDMDHENMFWYRQDPGLGLRLIYFSYDVKMKEKGDIPEGYSVSREKKERFSLILESASTNQTSMYLCASSFKPHRDPNTGELFFGEGSRLTVL.

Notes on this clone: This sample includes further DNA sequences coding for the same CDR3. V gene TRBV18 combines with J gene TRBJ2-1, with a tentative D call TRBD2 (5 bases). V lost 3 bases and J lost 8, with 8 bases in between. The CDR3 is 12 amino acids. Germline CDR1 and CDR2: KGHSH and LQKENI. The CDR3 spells CASSPSRDEQFF. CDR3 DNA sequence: TGTGCCAGCTCACCGTCGAGGGATGAGCAGTTCTTC.

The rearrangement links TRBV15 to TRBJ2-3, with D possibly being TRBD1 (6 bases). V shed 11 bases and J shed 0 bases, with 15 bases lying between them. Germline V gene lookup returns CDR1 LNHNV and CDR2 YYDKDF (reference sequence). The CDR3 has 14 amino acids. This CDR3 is CASHKDSSTDTQYF. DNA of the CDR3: TGTGCCTCCCACAAGGACAGTAGCACAGATACGCAGTATTTT.

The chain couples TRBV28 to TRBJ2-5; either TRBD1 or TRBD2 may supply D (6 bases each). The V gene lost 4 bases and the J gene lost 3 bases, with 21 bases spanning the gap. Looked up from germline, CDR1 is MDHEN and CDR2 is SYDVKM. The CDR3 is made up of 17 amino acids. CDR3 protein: CASSSPTGQWGEETQYF. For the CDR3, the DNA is TGTGCCAGCAGTTCCCCCACCGGACAGTGGGGGGAAGAGACCCAGTACTTC.

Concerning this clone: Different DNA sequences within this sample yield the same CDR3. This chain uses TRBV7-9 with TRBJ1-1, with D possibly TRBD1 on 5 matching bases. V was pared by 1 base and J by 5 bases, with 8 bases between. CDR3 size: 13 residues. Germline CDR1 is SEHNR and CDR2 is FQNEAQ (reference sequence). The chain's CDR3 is CASSLGGSTEAFF. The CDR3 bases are TGTGCCAGCAGCTTAGGGGGGAGTACTGAAGCTTTCTTT.

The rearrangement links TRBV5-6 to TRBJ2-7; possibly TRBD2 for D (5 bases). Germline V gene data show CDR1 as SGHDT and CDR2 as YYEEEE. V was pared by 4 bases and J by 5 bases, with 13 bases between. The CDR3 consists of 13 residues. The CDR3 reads CASSRRGPDEQYF. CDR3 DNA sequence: TGTGCCAGCAGCCGCCGAGGGCCCGACGAGCAGTACTTC.

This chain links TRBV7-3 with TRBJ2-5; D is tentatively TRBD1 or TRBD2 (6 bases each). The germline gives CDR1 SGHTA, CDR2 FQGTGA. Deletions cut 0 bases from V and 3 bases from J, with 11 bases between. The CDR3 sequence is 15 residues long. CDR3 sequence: CASSLTPGGEETQYF. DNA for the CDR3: TGTGCCAGCAGCTTAACGCCCGGGGGCGAAGAGACCCAGTACTTC.

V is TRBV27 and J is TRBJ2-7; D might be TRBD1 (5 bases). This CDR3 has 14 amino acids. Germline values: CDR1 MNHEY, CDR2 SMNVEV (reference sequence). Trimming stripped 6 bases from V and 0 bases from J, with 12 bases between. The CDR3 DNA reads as TGTGCCAGCAGGCTTACAGGATACTCCTACGAGCAGTACTTC. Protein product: CASRLTGYSYEQYF.

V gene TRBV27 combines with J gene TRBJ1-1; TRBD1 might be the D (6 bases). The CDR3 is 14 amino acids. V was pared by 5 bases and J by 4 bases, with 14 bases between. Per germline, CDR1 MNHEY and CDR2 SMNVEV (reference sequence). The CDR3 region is CASSPQTGATEAFF. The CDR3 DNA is TGTGCCAGCAGTCCTCAGACAGGCGCCACTGAAGCTTTCTTT.

CDR3 nucleotides: TGTGCCAGCAGCCCAAGGGGGTCCCCGGCCGGGGAGCTGTTTTTT. Its translation is CASSPRGSPAGELFF. The chain links TRBV27 to TRBJ2-2, with D possibly matching TRBD1 (6 bases). Germline V gives CDR1 MNHEY, CDR2 SMNVEV (reference sequence). Trimming shortened V by 6 bases and J by 6 bases, and 17 bases separated the two germline ends. The length of the CDR3 is 15 residues.

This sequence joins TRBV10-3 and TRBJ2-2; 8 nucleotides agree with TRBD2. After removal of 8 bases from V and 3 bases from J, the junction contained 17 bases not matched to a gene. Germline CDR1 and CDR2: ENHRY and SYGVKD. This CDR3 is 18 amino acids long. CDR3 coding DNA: TGTGCCATCGGAAGACTAGCGCTATCGCGCCGGGACACCGGGGAGCTGTTTTTT. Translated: CAIGRLALSRRDTGELFF.

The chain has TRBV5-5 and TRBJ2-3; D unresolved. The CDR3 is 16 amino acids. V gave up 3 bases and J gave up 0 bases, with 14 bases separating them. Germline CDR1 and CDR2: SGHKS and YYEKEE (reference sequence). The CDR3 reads CASSWTYASSTDTQYF. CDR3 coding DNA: TGTGCCAGCAGCTGGACCTACGCCTCTAGCACAGATACGCAGTATTTT.

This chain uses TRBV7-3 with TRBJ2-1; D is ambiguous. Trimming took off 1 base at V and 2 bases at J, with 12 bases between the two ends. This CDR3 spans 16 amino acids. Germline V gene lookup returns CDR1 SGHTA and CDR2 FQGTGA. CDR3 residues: CASSLMKYAAYNEQFF. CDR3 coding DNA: TGTGCCAGCAGCTTAATGAAATATGCTGCCTACAATGAGCAGTTCTTC.

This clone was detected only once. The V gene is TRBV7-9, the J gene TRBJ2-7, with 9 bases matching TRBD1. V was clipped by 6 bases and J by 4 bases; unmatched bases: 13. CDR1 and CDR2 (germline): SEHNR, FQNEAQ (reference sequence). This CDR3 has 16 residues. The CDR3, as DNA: TGTGCCAGCAGTTCAGCTGACAGGGGGGTTTTTTACGAGCAGTACTTC. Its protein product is CASSSADRGVFYEQYF.

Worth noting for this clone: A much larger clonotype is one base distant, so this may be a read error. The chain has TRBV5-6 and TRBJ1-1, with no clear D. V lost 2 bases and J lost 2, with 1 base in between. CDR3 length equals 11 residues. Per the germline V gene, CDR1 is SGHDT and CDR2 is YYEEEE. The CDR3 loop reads CASSFNTEAFF. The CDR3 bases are TGTGCCAGCAGCTTTAACACTGAAGCTTTCTTT.

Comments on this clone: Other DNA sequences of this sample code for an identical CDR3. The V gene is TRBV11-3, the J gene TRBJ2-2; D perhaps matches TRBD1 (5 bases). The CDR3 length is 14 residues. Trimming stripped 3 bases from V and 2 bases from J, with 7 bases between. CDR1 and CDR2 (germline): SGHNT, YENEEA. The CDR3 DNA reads TGTGCCAGCAGCTTGACAGTAAACACCGGGGAGCTGTTTTTT. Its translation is CASSLTVNTGELFF.

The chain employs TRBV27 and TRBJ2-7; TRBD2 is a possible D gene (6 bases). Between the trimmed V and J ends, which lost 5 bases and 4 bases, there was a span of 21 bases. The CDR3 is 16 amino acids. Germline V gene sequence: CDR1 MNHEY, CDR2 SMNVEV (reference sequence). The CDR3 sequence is CASSKSLATYWYEQYF. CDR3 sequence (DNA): TGTGCCAGCAGTAAGTCTCTAGCGACATACTGGTACGAGCAGTACTTC.